The present TCR beta chain was sequenced within a study of blood T cell repertoires in COVID-19. Germline CDR1 and CDR2: SGHDN and FVKESK. There are 14 residues in the CDR3. The V segment lost 4 bases and the J segment 0 bases; nucleotides outside the gene matches: 2. Generated by immunoSEQ multiplex PCR, the TCRdb table keeps only in-frame clones and is missing some. The sample lists roughly 230,000 clones, around 84% occurring once. Sequencing was performed on PBMCs or T cells enriched from blood (not recorded which). The chain joins TRBV14 to TRBJ2-5, with 7 bases matching TRBD2. The clonotype was recovered from a woman between 50 and 59 years old who had been exposed to COVID-19. Here the CDR3 reads CASSPGGNQETQYF. CDR3 DNA sequence: TGTGCCAGCAGCCCCGGGGGGAACCAAGAGACCCAGTACTTC.